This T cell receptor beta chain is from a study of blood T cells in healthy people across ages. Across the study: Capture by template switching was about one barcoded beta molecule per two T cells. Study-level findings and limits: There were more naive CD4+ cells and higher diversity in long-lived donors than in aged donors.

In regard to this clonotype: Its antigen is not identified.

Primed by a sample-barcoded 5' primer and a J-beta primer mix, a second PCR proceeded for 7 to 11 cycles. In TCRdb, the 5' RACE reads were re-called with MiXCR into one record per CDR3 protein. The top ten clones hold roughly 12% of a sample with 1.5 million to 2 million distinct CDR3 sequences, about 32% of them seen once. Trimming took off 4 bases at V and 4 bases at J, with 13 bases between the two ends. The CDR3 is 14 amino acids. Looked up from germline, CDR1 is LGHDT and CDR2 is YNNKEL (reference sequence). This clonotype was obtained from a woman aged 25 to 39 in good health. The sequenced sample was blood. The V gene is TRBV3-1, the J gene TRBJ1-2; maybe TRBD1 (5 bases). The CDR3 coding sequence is TGTGCCAGCAGCCCCCGGGACGGAATCTATGGCTACACCTTC. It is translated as CASSPRDGIYGYTF.